This T cell receptor (beta chain) is from a study of identical twins. This clonotype was seen repeatedly, ten times or more. Its antigen is unidentified. Study-wide findings and caveats: Out-of-frame alpha sequences shared by twins were enriched for low generation probability.

The CDR3 contains 17 residues. The germline V gene has CDR1 SGHTA and CDR2 FQGNSA. The V gene end was trimmed by 5 bases and the J gene end by 3 bases; junction bases not matched to a gene: 9. TCRdb reprocessed the 5' RACE reads with MiXCR, giving one entry per CDR3 protein. The sample shows about 530,000 distinct CDR3 sequences, around 22% of them seen only once. Another study also made use of these data, one on yellow fever vaccine responses in identical twins.

Sequenced material: CD4+ T cells sorted from blood. The receptor was isolated from a woman under 30 in good health. The chain has TRBV7-2 and TRBJ2-7; 14 bases align to TRBD2. The CDR3: CASSPYGTSGSSYEQYF. CDR3 sequence (DNA): TGTGCCAGCAGCCCTTACGGGACTAGCGGGAGTAGCTACGAGCAGTACTTC.